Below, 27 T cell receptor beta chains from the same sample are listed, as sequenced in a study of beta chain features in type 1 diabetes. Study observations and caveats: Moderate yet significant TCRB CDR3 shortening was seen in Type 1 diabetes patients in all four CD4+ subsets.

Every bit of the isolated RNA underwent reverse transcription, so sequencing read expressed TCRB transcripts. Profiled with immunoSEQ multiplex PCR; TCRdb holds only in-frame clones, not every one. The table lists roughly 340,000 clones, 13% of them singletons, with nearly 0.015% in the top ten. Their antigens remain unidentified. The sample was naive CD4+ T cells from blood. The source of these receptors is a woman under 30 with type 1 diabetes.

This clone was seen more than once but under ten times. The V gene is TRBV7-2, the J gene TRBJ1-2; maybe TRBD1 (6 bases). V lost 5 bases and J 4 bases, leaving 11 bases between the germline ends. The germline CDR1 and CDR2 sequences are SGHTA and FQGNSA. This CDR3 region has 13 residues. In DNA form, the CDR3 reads TGTGCCAGCAGCCTTGACAGGCTCTATGGCTACACCTTC. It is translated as CASSLDRLYGYTF. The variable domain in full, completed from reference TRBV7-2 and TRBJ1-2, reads GAGVSQSPSNKVTEKGKDVELRCDPISGHTALYWYRQSLGQGLEFLIYFQGNSAPDKSGLPSDRFSAERTGGSVSTLTIQRTQQEDSAVYLCASSLDRLYGYTFGSGTRLTVV.

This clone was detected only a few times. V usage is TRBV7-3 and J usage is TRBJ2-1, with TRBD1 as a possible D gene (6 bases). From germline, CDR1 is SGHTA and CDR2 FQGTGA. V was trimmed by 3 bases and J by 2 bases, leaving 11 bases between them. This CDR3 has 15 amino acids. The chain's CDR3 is CASSFQGSAYNEQFF. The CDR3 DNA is TGTGCCAGCAGCTTCCAGGGGTCAGCCTACAATGAGCAGTTCTTC. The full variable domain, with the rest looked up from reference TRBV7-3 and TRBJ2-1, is GAGVSQTPSNKVTEKGKYVELRCDPISGHTALYWYRQSLGQGPEFLIYFQGTGAADDSGLPNDRFFAVRPEGSVSTLKIQRTERGDSAVYLCASSFQGSAYNEQFFGPGTRLTVL.

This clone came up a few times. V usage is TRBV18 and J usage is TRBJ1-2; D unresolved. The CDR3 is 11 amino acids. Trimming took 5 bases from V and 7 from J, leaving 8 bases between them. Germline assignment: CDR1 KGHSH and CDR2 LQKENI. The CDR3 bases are TGTGCCAGCTCAGGAGAGGGTGGCTACACCTTC. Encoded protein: CASSGEGGYTF.

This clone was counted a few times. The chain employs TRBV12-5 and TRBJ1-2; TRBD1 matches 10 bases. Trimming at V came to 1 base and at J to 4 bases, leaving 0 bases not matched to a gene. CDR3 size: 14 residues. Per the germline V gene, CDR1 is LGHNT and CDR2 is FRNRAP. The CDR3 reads CASGLGTGGYGYTF. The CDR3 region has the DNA TGTGCTAGTGGTTTGGGGACAGGGGGCTATGGCTACACCTTC.

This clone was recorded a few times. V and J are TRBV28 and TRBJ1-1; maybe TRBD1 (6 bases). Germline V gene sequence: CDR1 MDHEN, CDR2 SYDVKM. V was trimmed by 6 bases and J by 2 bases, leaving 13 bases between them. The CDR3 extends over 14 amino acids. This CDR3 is CASRGNRVNTEAFF. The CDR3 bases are TGTGCCAGCAGGGGGAACAGGGTCAACACTGAAGCTTTCTTT.

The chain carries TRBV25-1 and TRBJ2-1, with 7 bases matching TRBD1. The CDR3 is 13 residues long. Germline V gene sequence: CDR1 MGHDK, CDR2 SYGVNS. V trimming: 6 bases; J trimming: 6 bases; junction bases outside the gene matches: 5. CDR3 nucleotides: TGTGCCAGCAGCACAGGGGCGATCAATGAGCAGTTCTTC. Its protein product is CASSTGAINEQFF.

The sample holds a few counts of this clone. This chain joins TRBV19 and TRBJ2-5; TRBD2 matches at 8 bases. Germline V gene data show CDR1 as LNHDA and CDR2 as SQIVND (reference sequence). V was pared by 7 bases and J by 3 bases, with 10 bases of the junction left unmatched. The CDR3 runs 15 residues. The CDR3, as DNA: TGTGCCAGTAAAACTAGCGGCATAGGGAAAGAGACCCAGTACTTC. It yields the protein CASKTSGIGKETQYF. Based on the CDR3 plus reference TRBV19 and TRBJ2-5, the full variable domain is DGGITQSPKYLFRKEGQNVTLSCEQNLNHDAMYWYRQDPGQGLRLIYYSQIVNDFQKGDIAEGYSVSREKKESFPLTVTSAQKNPTAFYLCASKTSGIGKETQYFGPGTRLLVL.

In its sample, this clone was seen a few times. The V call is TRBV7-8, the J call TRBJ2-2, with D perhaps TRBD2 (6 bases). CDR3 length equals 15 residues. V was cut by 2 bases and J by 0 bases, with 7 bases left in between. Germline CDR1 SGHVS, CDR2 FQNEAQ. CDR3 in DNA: TGTGCCAGCAGCTTAAGACTAGCGAACACCGGGGAGCTGTTTTTT. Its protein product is CASSLRLANTGELFF.

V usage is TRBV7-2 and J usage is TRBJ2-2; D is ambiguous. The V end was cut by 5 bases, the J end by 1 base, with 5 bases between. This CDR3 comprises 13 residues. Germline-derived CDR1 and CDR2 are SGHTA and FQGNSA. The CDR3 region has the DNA TGTGCCAGCAGCCCTAAGAACACCGGGGAGCTGTTTTTT. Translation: CASSPKNTGELFF.

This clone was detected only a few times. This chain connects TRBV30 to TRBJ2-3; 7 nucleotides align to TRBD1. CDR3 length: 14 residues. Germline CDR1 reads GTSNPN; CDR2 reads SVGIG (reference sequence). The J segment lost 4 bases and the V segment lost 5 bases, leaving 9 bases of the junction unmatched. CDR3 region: CAWSSPQGSDTQYF. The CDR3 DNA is TGTGCCTGGTCTTCCCCACAGGGGTCAGATACGCAGTATTTT.

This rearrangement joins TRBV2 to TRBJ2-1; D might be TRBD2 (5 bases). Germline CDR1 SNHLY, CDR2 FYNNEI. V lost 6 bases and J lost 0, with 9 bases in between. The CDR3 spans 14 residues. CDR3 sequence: CASRWESSYNEQFF. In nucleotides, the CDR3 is TGTGCCAGCAGGTGGGAGAGCTCCTACAATGAGCAGTTCTTC. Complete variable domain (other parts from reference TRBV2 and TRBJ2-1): EPEVTQTPSHQVTQMGQEVILRCVPISNHLYFYWYRQILGQKVEFLVSFYNNEISEKSEIFDDQFSVERPDGSNFTLKIRSTKLEDSAMYFCASRWESSYNEQFFGPGTRLTVL.

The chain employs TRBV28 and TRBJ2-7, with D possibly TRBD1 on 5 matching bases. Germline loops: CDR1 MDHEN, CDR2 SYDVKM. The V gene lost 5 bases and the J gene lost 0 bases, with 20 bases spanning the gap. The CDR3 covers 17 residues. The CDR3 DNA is TGTGCCAGCAGTGGGGCCTCCGAAGGAACAAGCTCCTACGAGCAGTACTTC. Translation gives CASSGASEGTSSYEQYF.

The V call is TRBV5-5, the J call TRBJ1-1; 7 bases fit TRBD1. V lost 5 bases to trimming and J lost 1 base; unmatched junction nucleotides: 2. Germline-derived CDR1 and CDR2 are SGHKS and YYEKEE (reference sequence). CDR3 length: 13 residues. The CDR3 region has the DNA TGTGCCAGCAGTAGGGACAGGAACACTGAAGCTTTCTTT. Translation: CASSRDRNTEAFF.

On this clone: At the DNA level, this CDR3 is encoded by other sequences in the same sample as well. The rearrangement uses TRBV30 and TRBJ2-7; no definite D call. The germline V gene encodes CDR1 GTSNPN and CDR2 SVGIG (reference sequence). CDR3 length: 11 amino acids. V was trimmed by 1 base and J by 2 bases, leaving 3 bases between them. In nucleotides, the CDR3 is TGTGCCTGGAGTGCGGCCTACGAGCAGTACTTC. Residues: CAWSAAYEQYF.

The CDR3 is CSAVWGRELFF. The DNA for the CDR3 is TGCAGTGCTGTTTGGGGCCGGGAGCTGTTTTTT. This chain connects TRBV20-1 to TRBJ2-2; TRBD1 is a possible D gene (5 bases). Germline CDR1 DFQATT, CDR2 SNEGSKA (reference sequence). Trimming shortened V by 5 bases and J by 9 bases, and 10 bases separated the two germline ends. CDR3 length: 11 amino acids.

The chain's CDR3 is CASSPGGHEQYV. DNA for the CDR3: TGTGCCAGCTCACCAGGGGGCCACGAGCAGTACGTC. The chain is built from TRBV18 and TRBJ2-7; TRBD1 is a possible D gene (6 bases). This CDR3 is 12 amino acids long. The germline CDR1 and CDR2 sequences are KGHSH and LQKENI. V lost 2 bases and J 5 bases, leaving 7 bases between the germline ends.

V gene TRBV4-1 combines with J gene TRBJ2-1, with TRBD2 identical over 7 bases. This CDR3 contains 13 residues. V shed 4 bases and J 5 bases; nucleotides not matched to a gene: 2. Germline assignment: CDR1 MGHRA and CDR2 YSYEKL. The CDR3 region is CASSRGLNNEQFF. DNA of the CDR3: TGCGCCAGCAGCCGGGGACTAAACAATGAGCAGTTCTTC.

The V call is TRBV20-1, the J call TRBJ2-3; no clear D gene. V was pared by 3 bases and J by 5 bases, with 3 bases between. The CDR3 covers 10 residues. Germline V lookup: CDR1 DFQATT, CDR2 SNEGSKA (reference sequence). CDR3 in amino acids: CSASIDTQYF. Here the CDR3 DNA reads TGCAGTGCTAGTATAGATACGCAGTATTTT.

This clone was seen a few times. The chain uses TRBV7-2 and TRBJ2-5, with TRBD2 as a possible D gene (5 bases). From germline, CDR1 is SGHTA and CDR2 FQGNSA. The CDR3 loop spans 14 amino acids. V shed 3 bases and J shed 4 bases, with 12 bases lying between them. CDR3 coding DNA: TGTGCCAGCAGCTTTACACCGGGATCAGAGACCCAGTACTTC. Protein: CASSFTPGSETQYF.

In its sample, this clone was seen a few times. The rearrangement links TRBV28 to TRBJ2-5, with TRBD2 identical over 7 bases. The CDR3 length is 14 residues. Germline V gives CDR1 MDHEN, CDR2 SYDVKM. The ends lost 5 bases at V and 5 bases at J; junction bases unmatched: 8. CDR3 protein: CASSPRDYRETQYF. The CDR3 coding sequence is TGTGCCAGCAGTCCACGGGACTATCGGGAGACCCAGTACTTC.

CDR3 in amino acids: CASSKAGRVEYEQYF. DNA of the CDR3: TGTGCCAGCAGCAAAGCCGGCAGGGTGGAGTACGAGCAGTACTTC. This rearrangement joins TRBV21-1 to TRBJ2-7; TRBD1, the table's D call, was not compared with the DNA. TRBV21-1 is marked as a pseudogene. This CDR3 region has 15 residues.

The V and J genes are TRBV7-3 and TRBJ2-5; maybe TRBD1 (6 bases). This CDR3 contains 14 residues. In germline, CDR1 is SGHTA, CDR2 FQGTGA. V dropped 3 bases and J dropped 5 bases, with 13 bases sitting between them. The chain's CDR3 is CASSFGGSLETQYF. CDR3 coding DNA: TGTGCCAGCAGCTTTGGGGGCAGCTTGGAGACCCAGTACTTC.

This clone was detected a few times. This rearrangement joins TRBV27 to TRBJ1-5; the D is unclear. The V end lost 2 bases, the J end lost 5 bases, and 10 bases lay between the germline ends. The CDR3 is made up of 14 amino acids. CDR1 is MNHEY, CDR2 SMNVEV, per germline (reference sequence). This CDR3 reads CASSLQSGHQPQHF. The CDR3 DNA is TGTGCCAGCAGTTTACAGTCGGGTCATCAGCCCCAGCATTTT.

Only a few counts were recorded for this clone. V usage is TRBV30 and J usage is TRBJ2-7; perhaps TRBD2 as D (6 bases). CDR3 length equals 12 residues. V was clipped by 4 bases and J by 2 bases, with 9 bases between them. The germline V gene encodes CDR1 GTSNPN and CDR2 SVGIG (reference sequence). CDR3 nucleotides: TGTGCCTGGAACCGGGAGACCTACGAGCAGTACTTC. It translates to CAWNRETYEQYF.

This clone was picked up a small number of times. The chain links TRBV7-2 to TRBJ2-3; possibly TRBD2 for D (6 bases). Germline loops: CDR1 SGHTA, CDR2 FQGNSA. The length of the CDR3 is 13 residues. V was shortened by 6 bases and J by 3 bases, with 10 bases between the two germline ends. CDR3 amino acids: CASSHRETDTQYF. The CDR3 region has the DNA TGTGCCAGCAGTCACCGGGAGACAGATACGCAGTATTTT.

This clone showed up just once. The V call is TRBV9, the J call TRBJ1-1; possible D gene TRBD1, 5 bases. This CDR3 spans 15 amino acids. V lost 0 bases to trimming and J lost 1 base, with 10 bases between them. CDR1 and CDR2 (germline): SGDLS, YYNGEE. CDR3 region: CASSVEVGPNTEAFF. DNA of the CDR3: TGTGCCAGCAGCGTAGAGGTGGGGCCGAACACTGAAGCTTTCTTT. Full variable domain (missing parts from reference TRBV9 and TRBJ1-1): DSGVTQTPKHLITATGQRVTLRCSPRSGDLSVYWYQQSLDQGLQFLIQYYNGEERAKGNILERFSAQQFPDLHSELNLSSLELGDSALYFCASSVEVGPNTEAFFGQGTRLTVV.

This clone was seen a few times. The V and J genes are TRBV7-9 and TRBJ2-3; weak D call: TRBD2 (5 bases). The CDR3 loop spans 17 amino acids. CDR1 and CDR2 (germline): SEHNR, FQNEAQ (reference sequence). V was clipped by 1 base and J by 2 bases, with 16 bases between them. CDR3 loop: CASSLGSWSADTDTQYF. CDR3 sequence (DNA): TGTGCCAGCAGCTTAGGCTCCTGGTCAGCGGACACAGATACGCAGTATTTT. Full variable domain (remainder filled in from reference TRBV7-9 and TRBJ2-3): DTGVSQNPRHKITKRGQNVTFRCDPISEHNRLYWYRQTLGQGPEFLTYFQNEAQLEKSRLLSDRFSAERPKGSFSTLEIQRTEQGDSAMYLCASSLGSWSADTDTQYFGPGTRLTVL.